The present T cell receptor (beta chain) was sequenced within a study of T-cell reconstitution after alpha-beta-depleted transplantation in children. Per germline, CDR1 LGHDT and CDR2 YNNKEL (reference sequence). CDR3 length equals 15 residues. V was cut by 0 bases and J by 4 bases, with 12 bases left in between. The sample holds a few counts of this clonotype. During its preparation, the TCRbeta library received unique molecular identifiers. TCRdb processed the PCR reads anew with MiXCR; each CDR3 protein has one entry. The table has some 290,000 distinct CDR3 sequences, more than 8% seen once. Sequenced here: PBMCs from the stem cell graft donor, sampled from the stem cell graft. This chain joins TRBV3-1 and TRBJ1-2; D remains ambiguous. The sequence was obtained from a human donor who donated a stem cell graft to a child with SCID. The CDR3 protein is CASSQDRDGSYGYTF. Written as DNA, the CDR3 is TGTGCCAGCAGCCAAGATCGCGACGGAAGCTATGGCTACACCTTC.